This T cell receptor beta chain came from a study of blood T cell repertoires in COVID-19 (dated by TCRdb to 2020 to 2022). Background on the whole study: Samples covering the acute and convalescent phases of COVID-19 were provided by collaborators in the United States, Italy and Spain. The dataset comprised deeply sampled blood TCRbeta repertoires from subjects exposed to, actively infected with, or recovered from COVID-19. A freely available public database, intended as a resource for researchers studying the immune response to SARS-CoV-2, is where the repertoires were released. Samples were obtained from the ongoing ImmuneRACE study (first 160 participants) and from about 1,300 subjects provided by 6 global collaborators. HLA class I and class II types, where available, came from metadata supplied by the sample provider rather than from assay-based typing. The prospective study material was composed of cDNA or gDNA derived from T cells, B-cell-depleted T cells, or PBMCs. Sample metadata almost always included a de-identified subject ID, COVID-19 status, age in years and sex.

Remarks on this clone: Which antigen it targets is not known. No much larger clone is present one base from it, and per-base qualities are unavailable.

Trimming takes 5 bases off V and 6 bases off J; junction bases not matched to a gene: 11. The germline V gene supplies CDR1 SGHDN and CDR2 FVKESK. The CDR3 sequence holds 15 residues, the cysteine and phenylalanine included. The sequence is cut down to CDR3 DNA, 45 bases in frame from base 1. Collaborating institutions collected whole blood in K2EDTA tubes following their own protocols. For TCRbeta analysis, collaborators shipped samples as frozen whole blood, isolated PBMCs, or DNA extracted from either of those sample types. The immunoSEQ Assay, a bias-controlled multiplex PCR, was used to amplify TCRbeta CDR3 regions from genomic DNA. Per the original workflow: Within the assay, amplification of reference gene primers was used to estimate how many nucleated cells each sample contained. To quantify the absolute abundance of each unique TCRbeta CDR3 rearrangement, sequence reads were collapsed and filtered. For each sample, productive Simpson clonality was calculated as the square root of Simpson's diversity index across productive rearrangements. Imported from immuneACCESS, the table was reduced by TCRdb to in-frame sequences with V and J called. These copies leave out some clones; in studies compared against another copy, an unresolved V gene accounts for under half, and the cause of the remainder is not known. The V and J calls and the clone size are those of that table, but D and trimming were determined from the DNA. Across this sample there are some 110,000 clones, with roughly 79% seen only once. Of the sample, approximately 38% falls within the top ten clones.

Overall results and qualifications from the work: The amount of clinical and demographic metadata varied by source and participant and was provided uncurated.

Sequenced material: peripheral blood. The chain employs TRBV14 and TRBJ2-7; 9 bases in between match TRBD1. The sequence was collected from a man at least 80 years old with acute or convalescent COVID-19. The sequence in DNA is TGTGCCAGCAGCTCTTTACCGGGACAGGGTCGCGAGCAGTACTTC. Its product reads: CASSSLPGQGREQYF. The full variable domain, with segments outside the CDR3 supplied by the reference TRBV14 and TRBJ2-7 proteins, appears as EAGVTQFPSHSVIEKGQTVTLRCDPISGHDNLYWYRRVMGKEIKFLLHFVKESKQDESGMPNNRFLAERTGGTYSTLKVQPAELEDSGVYFCASSSLPGQGREQYFGPGTRLTVT.